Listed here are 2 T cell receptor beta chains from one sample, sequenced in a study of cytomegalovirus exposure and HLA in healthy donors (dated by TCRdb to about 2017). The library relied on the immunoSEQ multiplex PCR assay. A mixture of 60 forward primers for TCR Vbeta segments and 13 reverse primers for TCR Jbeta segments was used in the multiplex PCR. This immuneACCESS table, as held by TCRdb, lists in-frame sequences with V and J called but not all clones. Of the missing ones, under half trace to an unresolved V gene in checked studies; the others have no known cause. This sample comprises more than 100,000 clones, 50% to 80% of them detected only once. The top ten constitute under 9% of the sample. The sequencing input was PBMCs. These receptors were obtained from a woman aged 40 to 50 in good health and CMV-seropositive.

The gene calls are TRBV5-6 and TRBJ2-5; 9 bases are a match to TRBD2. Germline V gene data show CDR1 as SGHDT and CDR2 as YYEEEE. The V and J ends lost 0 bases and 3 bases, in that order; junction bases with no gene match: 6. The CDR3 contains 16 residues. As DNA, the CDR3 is TGTGCCAGCAGCTTGGCCCAGCGGGGGGCCGAAGAGACCCAGTACTTC. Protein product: CASSLAQRGAEETQYF.

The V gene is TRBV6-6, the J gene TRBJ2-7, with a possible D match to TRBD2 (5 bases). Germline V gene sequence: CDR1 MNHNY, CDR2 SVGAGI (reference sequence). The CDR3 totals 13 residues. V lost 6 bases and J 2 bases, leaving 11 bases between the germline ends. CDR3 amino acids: CASREASTYEQYF. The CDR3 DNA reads TGTGCCAGCAGAGAGGCTAGCACCTACGAGCAGTACTTC.